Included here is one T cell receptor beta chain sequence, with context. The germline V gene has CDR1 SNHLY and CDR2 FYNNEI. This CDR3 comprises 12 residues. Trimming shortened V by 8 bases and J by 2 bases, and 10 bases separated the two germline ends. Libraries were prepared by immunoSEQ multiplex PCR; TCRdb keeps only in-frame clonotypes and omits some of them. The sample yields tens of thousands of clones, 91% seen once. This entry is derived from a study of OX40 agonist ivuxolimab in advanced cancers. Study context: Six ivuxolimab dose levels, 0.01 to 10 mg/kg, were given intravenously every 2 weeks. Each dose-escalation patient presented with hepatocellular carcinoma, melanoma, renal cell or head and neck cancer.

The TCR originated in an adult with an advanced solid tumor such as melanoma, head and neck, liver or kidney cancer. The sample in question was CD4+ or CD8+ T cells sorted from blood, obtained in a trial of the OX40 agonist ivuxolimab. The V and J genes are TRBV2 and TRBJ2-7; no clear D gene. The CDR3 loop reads CASADSTYEQYF. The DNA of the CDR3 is TGTGCCAGCGCAGATTCAACCTACGAGCAGTACTTC.